This T cell receptor beta chain was obtained from a study of human T cells and chemical hapten exposure. Overall study context: Weekly scalp doses of diphenylcyclopropenone were given to patients during the approximately 26-week study.

TCRdb called the RACE reads again in MiXCR, with one record for every CDR3 protein. The data contain under 100,000 distinct CDR3 sequences, about 9.4% of them singletons. The CDR3 is 12 amino acids. The germline V gene encodes CDR1 SGHTS and CDR2 YDEGEE. Trimming shortened V by 4 bases and J by 6 bases, and 9 bases separated the two germline ends. Indicated time point: patch test 2, 6 weeks after DPC sensitization. Treatment here: therapeutic diphenylcyclopropenone sensitization with weekly scalp DPC. This clonotype was detected many times. The sample consisted of whole blood, taken in connection with sensitization to the hapten diphenylcyclopropenone (DPC). This TCR came from a woman aged 25 to 39 with alopecia areata. Some clones in this sample may be carry-over from other donors' samples. This chain uses TRBV5-8 with TRBJ2-3, with D uncertain. The CDR3 sequence is CASSLTTDTQYF. CDR3 sequence (DNA): TGTGCCAGCAGCCTCACGACGGATACGCAGTATTTT.